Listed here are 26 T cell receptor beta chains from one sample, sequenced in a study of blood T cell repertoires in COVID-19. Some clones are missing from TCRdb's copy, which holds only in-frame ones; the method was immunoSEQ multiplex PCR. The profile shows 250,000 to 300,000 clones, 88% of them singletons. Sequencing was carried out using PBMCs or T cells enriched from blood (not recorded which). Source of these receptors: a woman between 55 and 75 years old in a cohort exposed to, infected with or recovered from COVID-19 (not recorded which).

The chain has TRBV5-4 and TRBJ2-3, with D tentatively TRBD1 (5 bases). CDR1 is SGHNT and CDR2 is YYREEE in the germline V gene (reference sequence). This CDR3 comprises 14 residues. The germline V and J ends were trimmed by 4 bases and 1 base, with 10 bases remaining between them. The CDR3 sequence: CASSGAVGTDTQYF. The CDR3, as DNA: TGTGCCAGCAGCGGGGCAGTAGGCACAGATACGCAGTATTTT.

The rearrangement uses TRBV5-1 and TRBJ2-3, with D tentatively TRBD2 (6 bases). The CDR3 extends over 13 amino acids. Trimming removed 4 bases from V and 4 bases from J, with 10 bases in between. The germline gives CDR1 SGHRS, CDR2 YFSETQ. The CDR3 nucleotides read TGCGCCAGCAGCACACGACTAGCAGATACGCAGTATTTT. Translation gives CASSTRLADTQYF.

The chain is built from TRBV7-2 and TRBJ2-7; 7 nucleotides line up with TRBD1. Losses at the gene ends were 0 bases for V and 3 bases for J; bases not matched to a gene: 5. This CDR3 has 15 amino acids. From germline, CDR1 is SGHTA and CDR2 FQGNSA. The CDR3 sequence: CASSLAPGQHYEQYF. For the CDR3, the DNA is TGTGCCAGCAGCTTAGCGCCGGGACAGCACTACGAGCAGTACTTC.

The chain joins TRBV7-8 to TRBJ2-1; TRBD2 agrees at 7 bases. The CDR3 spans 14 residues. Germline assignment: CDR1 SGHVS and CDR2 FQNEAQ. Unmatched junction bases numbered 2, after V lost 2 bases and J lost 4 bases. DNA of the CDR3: TGTGCCAGCAGCTTAACTAGCGTATACAATGAGCAGTTCTTC. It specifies CASSLTSVYNEQFF. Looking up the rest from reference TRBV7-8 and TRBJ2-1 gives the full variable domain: GAGVSQSPRYKVAKRGQDVALRCDPISGHVSLFWYQQALGQGPEFLTYFQNEAQLDKSGLPSDRFFAERPEGSVSTLKIQRTQQEDSAVYLCASSLTSVYNEQFFGPGTRLTVL.

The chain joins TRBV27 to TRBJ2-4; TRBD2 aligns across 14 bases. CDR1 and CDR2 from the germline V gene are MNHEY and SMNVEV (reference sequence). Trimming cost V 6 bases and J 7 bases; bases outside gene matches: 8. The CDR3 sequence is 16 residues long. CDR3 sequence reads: CASSPGTSGSGNIQYF. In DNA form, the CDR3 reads TGTGCCAGCAGCCCCGGGACTAGCGGGAGCGGCAACATTCAGTACTTC.

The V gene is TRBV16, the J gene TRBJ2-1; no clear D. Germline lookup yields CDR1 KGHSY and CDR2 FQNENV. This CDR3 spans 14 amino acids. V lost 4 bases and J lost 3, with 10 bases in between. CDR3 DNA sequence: TGTGCCAGCAGCCCGACGACTGGCTACAATGAGCAGTTCTTC. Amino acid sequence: CASSPTTGYNEQFF.

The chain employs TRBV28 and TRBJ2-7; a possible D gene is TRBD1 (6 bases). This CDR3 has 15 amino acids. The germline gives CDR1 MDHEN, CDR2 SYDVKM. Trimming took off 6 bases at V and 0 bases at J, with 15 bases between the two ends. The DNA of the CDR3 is TGTGCCAGCAGCCCAAGGGGGACGGCCTCCTACGAGCAGTACTTC. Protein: CASSPRGTASYEQYF.

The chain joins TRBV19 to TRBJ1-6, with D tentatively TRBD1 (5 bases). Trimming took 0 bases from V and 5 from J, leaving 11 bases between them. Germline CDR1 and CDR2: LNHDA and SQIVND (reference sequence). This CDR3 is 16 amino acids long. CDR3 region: CASSIEGDSDNSPLHF. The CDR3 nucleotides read TGTGCCAGTAGTATAGAAGGAGACAGCGATAATTCACCCCTCCACTTT.

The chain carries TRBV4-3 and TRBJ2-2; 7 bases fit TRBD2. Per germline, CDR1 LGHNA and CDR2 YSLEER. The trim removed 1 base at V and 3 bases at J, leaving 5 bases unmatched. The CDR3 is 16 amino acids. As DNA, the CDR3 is TGCGCCAGCAGCCAAGGCCCGGGGAGGGACACCGGGGAGCTGTTTTTT. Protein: CASSQGPGRDTGELFF.

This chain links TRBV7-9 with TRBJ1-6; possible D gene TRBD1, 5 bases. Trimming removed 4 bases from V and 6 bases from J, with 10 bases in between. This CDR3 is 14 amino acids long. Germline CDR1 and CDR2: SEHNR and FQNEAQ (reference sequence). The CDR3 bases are TGTGCCAGCAGCTCTGCGGGGCTTAATTCACCCCTCCACTTT. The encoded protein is CASSSAGLNSPLHF. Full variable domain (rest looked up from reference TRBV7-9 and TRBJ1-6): DTGVSQNPRHKITKRGQNVTFRCDPISEHNRLYWYRQTLGQGPEFLTYFQNEAQLEKSRLLSDRFSAERPKGSFSTLEIQRTEQGDSAMYLCASSSAGLNSPLHFGNGTRLTVT.

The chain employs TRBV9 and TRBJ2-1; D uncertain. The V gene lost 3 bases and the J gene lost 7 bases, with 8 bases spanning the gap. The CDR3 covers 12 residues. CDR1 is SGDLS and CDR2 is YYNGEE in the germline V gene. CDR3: CASSAGGNEQFF. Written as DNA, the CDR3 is TGTGCCAGCAGCGCTGGCGGTAATGAGCAGTTCTTC.

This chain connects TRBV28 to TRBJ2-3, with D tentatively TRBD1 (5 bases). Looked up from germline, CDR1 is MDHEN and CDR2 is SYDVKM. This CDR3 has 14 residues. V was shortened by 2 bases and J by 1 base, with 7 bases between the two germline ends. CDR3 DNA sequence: TGTGCCAGCAGTTTACAGGGCGGCACAGATACGCAGTATTTT. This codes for CASSLQGGTDTQYF.

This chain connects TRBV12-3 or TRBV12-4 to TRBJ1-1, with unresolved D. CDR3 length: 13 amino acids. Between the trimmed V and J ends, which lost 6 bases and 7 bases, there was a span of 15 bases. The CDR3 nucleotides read TGTGCCAGCAGACATGCCTCCGGGAGTGAAGCTTTCTTT. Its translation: CASRHASGSEAFF.

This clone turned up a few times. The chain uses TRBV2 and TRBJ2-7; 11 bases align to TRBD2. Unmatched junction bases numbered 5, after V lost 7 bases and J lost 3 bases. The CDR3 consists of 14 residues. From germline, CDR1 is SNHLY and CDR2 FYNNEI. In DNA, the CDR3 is TGTGCCAGCACGGGACTAGCGGCAAGCTACGAGCAGTACTTC. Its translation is CASTGLAASYEQYF.

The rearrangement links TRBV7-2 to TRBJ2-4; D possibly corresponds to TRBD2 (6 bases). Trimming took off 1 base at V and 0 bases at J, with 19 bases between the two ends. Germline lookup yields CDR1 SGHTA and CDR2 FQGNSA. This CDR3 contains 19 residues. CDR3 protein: CASSLESGQGLIAKNIQYF. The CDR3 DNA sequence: TGTGCCAGCAGCTTAGAGAGCGGGCAGGGCTTAATAGCCAAAAACATTCAGTACTTC.

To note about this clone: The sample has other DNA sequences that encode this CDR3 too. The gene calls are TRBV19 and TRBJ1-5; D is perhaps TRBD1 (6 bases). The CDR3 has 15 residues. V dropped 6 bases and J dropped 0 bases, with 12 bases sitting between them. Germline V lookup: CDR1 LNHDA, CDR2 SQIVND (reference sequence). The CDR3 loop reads CASSTTGYSNQPQHF. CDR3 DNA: TGTGCCAGTAGCACGACAGGATATAGCAATCAGCCCCAGCATTTT.

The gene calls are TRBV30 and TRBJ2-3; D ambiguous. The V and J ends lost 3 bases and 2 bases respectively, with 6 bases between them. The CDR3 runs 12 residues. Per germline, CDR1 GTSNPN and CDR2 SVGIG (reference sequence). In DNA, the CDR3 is TGTGCCTGGAGACAAGTCACAGATACGCAGTATTTT. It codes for CAWRQVTDTQYF.

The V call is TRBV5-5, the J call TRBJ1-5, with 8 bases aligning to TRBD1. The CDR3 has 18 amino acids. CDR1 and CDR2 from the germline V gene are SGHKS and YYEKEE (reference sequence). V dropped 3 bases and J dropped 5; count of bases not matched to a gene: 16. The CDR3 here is CASSSKPGQAFNYQPQHF. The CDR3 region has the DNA TGTGCCAGCAGCTCCAAGCCGGGACAGGCCTTTAATTATCAGCCCCAGCATTTT.

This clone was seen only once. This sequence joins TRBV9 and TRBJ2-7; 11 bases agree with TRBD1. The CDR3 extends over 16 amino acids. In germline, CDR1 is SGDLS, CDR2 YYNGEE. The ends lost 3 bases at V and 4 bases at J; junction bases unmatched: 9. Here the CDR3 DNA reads TGTGCCAGCAGCGGCACGCCGGGACAGGGGGGATACGAGCAGTACTTC. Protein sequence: CASSGTPGQGGYEQYF. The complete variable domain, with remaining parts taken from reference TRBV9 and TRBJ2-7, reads DSGVTQTPKHLITATGQRVTLRCSPRSGDLSVYWYQQSLDQGLQFLIQYYNGEERAKGNILERFSAQQFPDLHSELNLSSLELGDSALYFCASSGTPGQGGYEQYFGPGTRLTVT.

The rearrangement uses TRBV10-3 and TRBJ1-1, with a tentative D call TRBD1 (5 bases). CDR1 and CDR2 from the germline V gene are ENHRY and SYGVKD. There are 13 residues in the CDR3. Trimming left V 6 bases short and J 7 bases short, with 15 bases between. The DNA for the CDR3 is TGTGCCATCAGGCCGACAGTCACCCTTGAAGCTTTCTTT. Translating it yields CAIRPTVTLEAFF.

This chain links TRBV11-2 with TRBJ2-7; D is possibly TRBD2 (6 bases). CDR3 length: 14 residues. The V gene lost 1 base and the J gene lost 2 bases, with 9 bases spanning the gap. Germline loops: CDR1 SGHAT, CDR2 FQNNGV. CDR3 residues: CASSLAGAAYEQYF. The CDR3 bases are TGTGCCAGCAGCTTAGCGGGAGCCGCCTACGAGCAGTACTTC.

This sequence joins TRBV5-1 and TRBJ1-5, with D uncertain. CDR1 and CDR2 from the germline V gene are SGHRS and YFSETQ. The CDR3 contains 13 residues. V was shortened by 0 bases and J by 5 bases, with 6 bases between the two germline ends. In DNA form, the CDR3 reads TGCGCCAGCAGCTTGGGCAGCGATCAGCCCCAGCATTTT. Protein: CASSLGSDQPQHF.

CDR3 amino acids: CATSRAAGSSYEQYF. CDR3 coding DNA: TGTGCCACCAGCAGAGCCGCAGGCAGTTCCTACGAGCAGTACTTC. This rearrangement joins TRBV15 to TRBJ2-7; unclear D gene. Per the germline V gene, CDR1 is LNHNV and CDR2 is YYDKDF (reference sequence). Trimming stripped 1 base from V and 1 base from J, with 11 bases between. This CDR3 is built from 15 residues. Together with reference TRBV15 and TRBJ2-7, the CDR3 gives the full variable domain: DAMVIQNPRYQVTQFGKPVTLSCSQTLNHNVMYWYQQKSSQAPKLLFHYYDKDFNNEADTPDNFQSRRPNTSFCFLDIRSPGLGDTAMYLCATSRAAGSSYEQYFGPGTRLTVT.

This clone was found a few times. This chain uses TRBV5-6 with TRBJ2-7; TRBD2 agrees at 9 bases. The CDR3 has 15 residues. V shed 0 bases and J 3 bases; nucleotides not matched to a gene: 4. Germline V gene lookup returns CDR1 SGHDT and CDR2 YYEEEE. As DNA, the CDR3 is TGTGCCAGCAGCTTGGGGGCGGGAGGGGTCTACGAGCAGTACTTC. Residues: CASSLGAGGVYEQYF. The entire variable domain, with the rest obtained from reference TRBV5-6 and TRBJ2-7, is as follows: DAGVTQSPTHLIKTRGQQVTLRCSPKSGHDTVSWYQQALGQGPQFIFQYYEEEERQRGNFPDRFSGHQFPNYSSELNVNALLLGDSALYLCASSLGAGGVYEQYFGPGTRLTVT.

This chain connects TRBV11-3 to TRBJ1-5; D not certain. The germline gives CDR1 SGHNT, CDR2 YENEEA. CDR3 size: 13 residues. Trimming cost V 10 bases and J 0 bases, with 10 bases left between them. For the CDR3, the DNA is TGTGCCAAGACTGAGGTTAGCAATCAGCCCCAGCATTTT. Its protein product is CAKTEVSNQPQHF.

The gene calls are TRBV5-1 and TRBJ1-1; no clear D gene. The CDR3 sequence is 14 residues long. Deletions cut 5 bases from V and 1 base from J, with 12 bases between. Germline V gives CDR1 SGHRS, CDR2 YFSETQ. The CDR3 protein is CASRPQDPNTEAFF. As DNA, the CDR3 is TGCGCCAGCAGACCTCAGGATCCGAACACTGAAGCTTTCTTT.